The entry below describes one T cell receptor beta chain. As yet, its antigen is unknown. This specimen belongs to a study of T cell clones after liver transplantation. About the study: Pre-transplant mixed lymphocyte reactions yielded third-party-reactive TCRbeta sequences as comparators for graft-donor-reactive sequences. Blood was drawn pre-transplant, before withdrawal, and after full or failed withdrawal.

Study-level results: In 5 of 8 subjects, circulating graft-donor-reactive CD4 TCRbeta sequences fell significantly after transplant.

The ends lost 3 bases at V and 0 bases at J; junction bases unmatched: 4. The length of the CDR3 is 17 residues. The V gene's germline CDR1 is LNHDA and CDR2 SQIVND (reference sequence). Assay used: immunoSEQ multiplex PCR; TCRdb lists only in-frame clones, some missing. The data contain some 59,000 clones, about two thirds of them singletons. The chain recombines TRBV19 with TRBJ2-1; 11 bases are shared with TRBD2. The source material was CD4+ T cells from blood, sampled before liver transplant. The clonotype was recovered from a human donor who received a liver transplant. DNA of the CDR3: TGTGCCAGTAGTATGACTAGCGGGGCCCCCTCCTACAATGAGCAGTTCTTC. Translation gives CASSMTSGAPSYNEQFF.